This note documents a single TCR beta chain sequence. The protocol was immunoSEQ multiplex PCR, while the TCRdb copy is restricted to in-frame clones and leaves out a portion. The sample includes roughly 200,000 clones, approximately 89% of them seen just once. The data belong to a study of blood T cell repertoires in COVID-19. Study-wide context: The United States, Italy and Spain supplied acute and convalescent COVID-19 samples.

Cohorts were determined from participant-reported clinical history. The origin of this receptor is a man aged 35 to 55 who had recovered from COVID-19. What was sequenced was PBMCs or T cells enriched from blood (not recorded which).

CDR3 nucleotide sequence: TGTGCCAGCTCAACCCGGACAGGATTGAACACTGAAGCTTTCTTT. It translates to CASSTRTGLNTEAFF. The chain links TRBV18 to TRBJ1-1; 7 positions agree with TRBD1. Germline CDR1 reads KGHSH; CDR2 reads LQKENI. The V segment lost 5 bases and the J segment 0 bases; nucleotides outside the gene matches: 6. There are 15 residues in the CDR3.